The 23 T cell receptor beta chains given below trace back to one sample, sequenced in a study of blood T cells in healthy people across ages. With a J-beta primer mix and a sample-barcoded 5' primer, a second PCR ran about 7 to 12 cycles. TCRdb ran MiXCR on the 5' RACE reads and lists one entry per CDR3 protein. The table records approximately 690,000 distinct CDR3 sequences, about 54% of them present only once. The source material was blood. These receptors all stem from a man aged 60 to 69 in good health.

This clonotype has just a few counts. V is TRBV3-1 and J is TRBJ2-5; possibly TRBD2 for D (5 bases). The CDR3 length is 14 residues. The V end was cut by 0 bases, the J end by 6 bases, with 11 bases between. The germline CDR1 and CDR2 sequences are LGHDT and YNNKEL (reference sequence). CDR3 loop: CASSQDQAAKTQYF. The CDR3 DNA sequence: TGTGCCAGCAGCCAAGATCAAGCGGCTAAGACCCAGTACTTC.

In its sample, this clonotype was seen a few times. This chain joins TRBV6-9 and TRBJ2-1, with a tentative D call TRBD1 (6 bases). This CDR3 has 15 amino acids. Trimming removed 6 bases from V and 1 base from J, with 13 bases in between. CDR1 and CDR2 (germline): MNHGY, SVAAGI. CDR3 DNA sequence: TGTGCCAGCAGGATATGGGACAAATCCTACAATGAGCAGTTCTTC. Encoded protein: CASRIWDKSYNEQFF.

As regards this clonotype: The junction differs from germline at one of its ends, possibly a read error. The chain is built from TRBV24-1 and TRBJ1-1, with 8 bases that match TRBD1. The V gene's germline CDR1 is KGHDR and CDR2 SFDVKD. CDR3 length: 15 amino acids. The CDR3 loop is CTTSGQGQGNTEAFF. The CDR3 bases are TGTACCACCAGTGGCCAAGGACAGGGGAACACTGAAGCTTTCTTT.

There are many counts of this clonotype. The chain is built from TRBV27 and TRBJ2-5; 12 positions agree with TRBD2. Trimming cost V 2 bases and J 5 bases; bases outside gene matches: 3. The CDR3 spans 15 residues. Looked up from germline, CDR1 is MNHEY and CDR2 is SMNVEV (reference sequence). The DNA of the CDR3 is TGTGCCAGCAGTTTAAGCACTAGCGGGGGGGAGACCCAGTACTTC. Translation: CASSLSTSGGETQYF.

V is TRBV7-2 and J is TRBJ2-7, with 7 bases fitting TRBD1. Near its end, the DNA agrees better with TRBJ2-5, so the J call may be wrong. The CDR3 spans 14 residues. The germline V gene has CDR1 SGHTA and CDR2 FQGNSA. The CDR3 protein is CASSARQGWETQYF. CDR3 nucleotides: TGTGCCAGCAGCGCACGACAGGGATGGGAGACCCAGTACTTC.

DNA for the CDR3: TGTGCCAGCAGCTTATATCGGACTAGCGGGAGTGAGCAGTTCTTC. Translating gives CASSLYRTSGSEQFF. The chain couples TRBV11-2 to TRBJ2-1; 13 bases fit TRBD2. Germline V gene sequence: CDR1 SGHAT, CDR2 FQNNGV. The CDR3 runs 15 residues. With 2 bases clipped from V and 9 bases from J, the junction kept 4 bases outside the gene matches.

The rearrangement joins TRBV5-1 to TRBJ2-5, with TRBD2 matching over 14 bases. Germline CDR1 is SGHRS and CDR2 is YFSETQ. V trimming: 2 bases; J trimming: 4 bases; junction bases outside the gene matches: 10. The CDR3 has 18 amino acids. The CDR3 region is CASSLRLAGGLVAETQYF. CDR3 nucleotides: TGCGCCAGCAGCTTACGACTAGCGGGGGGGCTCGTAGCAGAGACCCAGTACTTC.

This clonotype was seen a few times. The V and J genes are TRBV7-9 and TRBJ1-2, with 7 bases lining up with TRBD1. Germline loops: CDR1 SEHNR, CDR2 FQNEAQ (reference sequence). The CDR3 runs to 13 residues. V dropped 5 bases and J dropped 5; count of bases not matched to a gene: 5. CDR3 protein: CASSPEGQYGYTF. CDR3 DNA sequence: TGTGCCAGCAGCCCCGAGGGACAGTATGGCTACACCTTC.

This clonotype was picked up many times. This rearrangement joins TRBV28 to TRBJ2-6; D remains ambiguous. Looked up from germline, CDR1 is MDHEN and CDR2 is SYDVKM. CDR3 size: 15 residues. The V and J ends lost 6 bases and 0 bases respectively, with 9 bases between them. CDR3 loop: CASSPQASGANVLTF. CDR3 coding DNA: TGTGCCAGCAGCCCCCAGGCCTCTGGGGCCAACGTCCTGACTTTC.

This clonotype has a handful of counts. J is TRBJ2-7 and V is TRBV12-3 or TRBV12-4; 9 nucleotides line up with TRBD1. The CDR3 loop spans 14 amino acids. The J segment lost 5 bases and the V segment lost 4 bases, leaving 6 bases of the junction unmatched. CDR3 DNA: TGTGCCAGCAGTTCCGGGACAGGGAAACACGAGCAGTACTTC. This sequence encodes CASSSGTGKHEQYF.

There are a few counts of this clonotype. This chain joins TRBV4-2 and TRBJ1-2; 7 bases fit TRBD1. The CDR3 totals 16 residues. After removal of 0 bases from V and 0 bases from J, the junction contained 4 bases not matched to a gene. Germline lookup yields CDR1 LGHNA and CDR2 YNFKEQ. CDR3 residues: CASSQELQGTNYGYTF. CDR3 in DNA: TGTGCCAGCAGCCAAGAGTTACAGGGGACTAACTATGGCTACACCTTC.

Only a few counts were recorded for this clonotype. The J gene is TRBJ2-5, the V gene TRBV6-6, with TRBD1 matching 7 bases. The V gene end was trimmed by 2 bases and the J gene end by 11 bases; junction bases not matched to a gene: 11. The germline gives CDR1 MNHNY, CDR2 SVGAGI (reference sequence). This CDR3 contains 14 residues. This chain's CDR3 is CASSYRGRRVEQYF. The CDR3 bases are TGTGCCAGCAGTTACAGGGGGCGGCGAGTGGAGCAGTACTTC.

The V and J genes are TRBV15 and TRBJ2-6; 8 bases match TRBD2. CDR3 length: 16 residues. With V trimmed by 0 bases and J by 2 bases, 0 bases remained unmatched. CDR1 is LNHNV, CDR2 YYDKDF, per germline (reference sequence). Written as DNA, the CDR3 is TGTGCCACCAGCAGAGATAGCGGGGCTGGGGCCAACGTCCTGACTTTC. As protein: CATSRDSGAGANVLTF.

The CDR3 DNA sequence: TGTGCCAGCAGCCAAGATGGTTTAGAAGACGAGCAGTACTTC. Its translation: CASSQDGLEDEQYF. The J gene is TRBJ2-7, the V gene TRBV4-2; D remains unclear. The CDR3 has 14 residues. Trimming removed 0 bases from V and 5 bases from J, with 11 bases in between. Germline values: CDR1 LGHNA, CDR2 YNFKEQ.

The chain is built from TRBV29-1 and TRBJ2-5; tentatively, D is TRBD1 or TRBD2 (5 bases each). Germline assignment: CDR1 SQVTM and CDR2 ANQGSEA. This CDR3 has 14 amino acids. Trimming removed 3 bases from V and 4 bases from J, with 15 bases in between. CDR3 DNA: TGCAGCGTTGACAGGGACGGCTTGCGAGAGACCCAGTACTTC. As protein: CSVDRDGLRETQYF.

The chain recombines TRBV27 with TRBJ1-3, with D possibly matching TRBD1 (5 bases). This CDR3 spans 18 amino acids. Trimming took off 2 bases at V and 4 bases at J, with 21 bases between the two ends. Germline V gene sequence: CDR1 MNHEY, CDR2 SMNVEV (reference sequence). CDR3 amino acids: CASSLKGEGASGGNTIYF. CDR3 nucleotide sequence: TGTGCCAGCAGTTTAAAGGGAGAAGGGGCGAGTGGGGGAAACACCATATATTTT.

The chain couples TRBV5-1 to TRBJ2-1; unclear D gene. Trimming pared 0 bases from V and 4 bases from J, leaving 8 bases between. This CDR3 comprises 14 residues. Germline V CDR1 and CDR2: SGHRS, YFSETQ. CDR3 in amino acids: CASSLVTLYNEQFF. CDR3 nucleotides: TGCGCCAGCAGCTTGGTTACTCTTTACAATGAGCAGTTCTTC.

The rearrangement links TRBV24-1 to TRBJ1-2; D uncertain. CDR1 is KGHDR and CDR2 is SFDVKD in the germline V gene. The CDR3 contains 13 residues. V shed 4 bases and J shed 1 base, with 6 bases lying between them. CDR3 coding DNA: TGTGCCACCAGTGAAGGAGATAACTATGGCTACACCTTC. Amino acids: CATSEGDNYGYTF.

The gene calls are TRBV5-1 and TRBJ2-1, with D possibly matching TRBD1 (5 bases). The J call may be mistaken, given a closer DNA end match to TRBJ2-7. Germline V gene data show CDR1 as SGHRS and CDR2 as YFSETQ. The CDR3 consists of 15 residues. The CDR3 protein is CASSPTQGSYNEQYF. Written as DNA, the CDR3 is TGCGCCAGCAGCCCTACCCAGGGCAGCTACAATGAGCAGTACTTC.

The V gene is TRBV3-1, the J gene TRBJ1-4; D gene ambiguous. There are 14 residues in the CDR3. The germline V gene encodes CDR1 LGHDT and CDR2 YNNKEL (reference sequence). The V and J ends lost 4 bases and 7 bases respectively, with 13 bases between them. Written as DNA, the CDR3 is TGTGCCAGCAGCCTTGGGCGTTTGGGTGAAAAACTGTTTTTT. It codes for CASSLGRLGEKLFF.

The rearrangement links TRBV11-2 to TRBJ2-1; 7 bases are shared with TRBD2. CDR1 is SGHAT, CDR2 FQNNGV, per germline. The CDR3 is made up of 13 amino acids. V lost 5 bases and J lost 7; bases outside the gene matches: 5. CDR3: CASSVTGGNEQFF. Written as DNA, the CDR3 is TGTGCCAGCAGCGTAACCGGGGGGAATGAGCAGTTCTTC.

The chain couples TRBV6-1 to TRBJ2-1, with 10 positions matching TRBD2. This CDR3 is built from 15 residues. Germline assignment: CDR1 MNHNS and CDR2 SASEGT. The junction had 3 bases not matched to a gene; V was cut back by 1 base and J by 6 bases. CDR3: CASSEVGLAINEQFF. The CDR3 bases are TGTGCCAGCAGTGAAGTGGGACTAGCGATCAATGAGCAGTTCTTC.

The genes are TRBV5-1 and TRBJ2-6, with 9 positions matching TRBD1. The V gene's germline CDR1 is SGHRS and CDR2 YFSETQ. The trim removed 4 bases at V and 3 bases at J, leaving 5 bases unmatched. The CDR3 loop spans 16 amino acids. CDR3 loop: CASSQGQGGGANVLTF. CDR3 sequence (DNA): TGCGCCAGCAGCCAGGGACAGGGCGGTGGGGCCAACGTCCTGACTTTC.